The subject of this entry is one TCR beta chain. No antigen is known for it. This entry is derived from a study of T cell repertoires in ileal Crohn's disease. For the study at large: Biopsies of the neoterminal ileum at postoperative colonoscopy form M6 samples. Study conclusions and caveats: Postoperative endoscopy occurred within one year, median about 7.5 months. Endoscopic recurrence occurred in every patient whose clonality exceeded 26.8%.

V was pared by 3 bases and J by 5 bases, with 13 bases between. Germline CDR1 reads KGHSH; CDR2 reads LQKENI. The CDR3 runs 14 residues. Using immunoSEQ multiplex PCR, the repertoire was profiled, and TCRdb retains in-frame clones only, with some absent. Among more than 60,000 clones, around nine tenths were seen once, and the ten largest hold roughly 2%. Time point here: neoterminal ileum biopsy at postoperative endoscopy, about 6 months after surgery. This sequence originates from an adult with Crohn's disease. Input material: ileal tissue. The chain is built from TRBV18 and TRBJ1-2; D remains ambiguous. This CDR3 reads CASSPSTDFYGYTF. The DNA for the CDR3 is TGTGCCAGCTCACCCTCCACGGACTTTTATGGCTACACCTTC.